This TCR beta chain was retrieved from a study of blood T cell repertoires in COVID-19. The sample holds one count of this clone. Clones were sequenced by immunoSEQ multiplex PCR, and TCRdb holds only the in-frame ones, with some missing. Among just under 350,000 clones, 80% to 90% were seen once, and the ten largest hold around 3%. What was sequenced was peripheral blood. The sequence was collected from a man aged 25 to 40 with active or convalescent COVID-19.

The CDR3 DNA is TGTGCCAGCAGCCGACCCTGGACAGGGGCAGCTGAAGCTTTCTTT. Its translation: CASSRPWTGAAEAFF. The chain is built from TRBV6-2 or TRBV6-3 and TRBJ1-1; 9 nucleotides line up with TRBD1. CDR3 length equals 15 residues. V was clipped by 6 bases and J by 6 bases; unmatched bases: 11. Germline CDR1 reads MNHEY; CDR2 reads SVGEGT.